This entry features one T cell receptor beta chain sequence. V shed 1 base and J shed 4 bases, with 7 bases lying between them. The CDR3 totals 13 residues. From germline, CDR1 is LNHDA and CDR2 SQIVND (reference sequence). The data stem from a study of blood T cell repertoires in COVID-19. Study at large: COVID-19 samples from acute and convalescent phases originated in the United States, Italy and Spain. Nucleic acid was either cDNA or gDNA, and it came from T cells, B-cell-depleted T cells, or PBMCs.

In the original analysis: Estimated nucleated cell counts came from reference gene primer amplification. The table came from immunoSEQ multiplex PCR; TCRdb's copy has only in-frame clones and leaves some out. V and J calls plus clone size are reproduced from that table; the DNA served to infer D and trimming. The sample records about 230,000 clones, roughly 88% being singletons. Sequencing was carried out using peripheral blood. This sequence originates from a woman aged 40 to 50 who had recovered from COVID-19. The genes are TRBV19 and TRBJ2-5; tentative D call: TRBD1 (6 bases). DNA of the CDR3: TGTGCCAGTAGTATAGCCAGGGGAGAGACCCAGTACTTC. This sequence encodes CASSIARGETQYF.